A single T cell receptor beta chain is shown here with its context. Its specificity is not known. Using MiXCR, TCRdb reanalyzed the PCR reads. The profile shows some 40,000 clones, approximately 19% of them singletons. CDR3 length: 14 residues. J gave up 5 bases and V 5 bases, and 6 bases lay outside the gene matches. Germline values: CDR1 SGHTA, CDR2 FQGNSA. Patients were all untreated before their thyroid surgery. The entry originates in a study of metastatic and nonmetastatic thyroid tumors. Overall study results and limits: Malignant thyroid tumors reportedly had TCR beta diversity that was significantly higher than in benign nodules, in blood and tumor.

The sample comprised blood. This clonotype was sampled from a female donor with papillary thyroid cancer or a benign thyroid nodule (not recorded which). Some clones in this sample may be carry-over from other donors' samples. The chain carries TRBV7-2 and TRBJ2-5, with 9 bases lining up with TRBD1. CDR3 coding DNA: TGTGCCAGCAGCCGGACAGGGGCGGGGGAGACCCAGTACTTC. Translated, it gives CASSRTGAGETQYF. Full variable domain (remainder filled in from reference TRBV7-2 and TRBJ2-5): GAGVSQSPSNKVTEKGKDVELRCDPISGHTALYWYRQSLGQGLEFLIYFQGNSAPDKSGLPSDRFSAERTGGSVSTLTIQRTQQEDSAVYLCASSRTGAGETQYFGPGTRLLVL.